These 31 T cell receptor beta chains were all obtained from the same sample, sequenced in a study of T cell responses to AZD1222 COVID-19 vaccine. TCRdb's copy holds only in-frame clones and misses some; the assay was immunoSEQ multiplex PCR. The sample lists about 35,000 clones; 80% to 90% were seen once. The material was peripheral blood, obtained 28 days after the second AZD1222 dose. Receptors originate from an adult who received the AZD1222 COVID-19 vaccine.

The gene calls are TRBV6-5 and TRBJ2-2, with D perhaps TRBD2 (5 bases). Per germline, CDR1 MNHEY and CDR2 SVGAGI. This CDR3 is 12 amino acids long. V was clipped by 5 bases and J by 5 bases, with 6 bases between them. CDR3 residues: CASSRETGELFF. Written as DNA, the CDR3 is TGTGCCAGCAGTCGGGAAACCGGGGAGCTGTTTTTT.

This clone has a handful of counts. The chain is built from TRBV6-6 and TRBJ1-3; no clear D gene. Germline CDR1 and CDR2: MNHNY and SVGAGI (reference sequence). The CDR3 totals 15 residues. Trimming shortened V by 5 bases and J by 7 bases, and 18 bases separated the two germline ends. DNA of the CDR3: TGTGCCAGCAGTCCCCTAGGGCGGGTCGAGAACACCATATATTTT. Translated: CASSPLGRVENTIYF.

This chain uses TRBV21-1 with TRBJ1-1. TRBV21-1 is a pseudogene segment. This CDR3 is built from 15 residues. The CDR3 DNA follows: TGTGCCAGCACCTCCAAGGGACGGTTGAACACTGAAGCTTTCTTT. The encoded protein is CASTSKGRLNTEAFF.

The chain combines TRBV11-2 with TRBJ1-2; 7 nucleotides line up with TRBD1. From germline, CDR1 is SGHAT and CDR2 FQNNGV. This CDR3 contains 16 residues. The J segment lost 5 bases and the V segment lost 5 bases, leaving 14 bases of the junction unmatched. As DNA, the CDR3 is TGTGCCAGCAGCCAAATATTAGGGGGCAGGACTTATGGCTACACCTTC. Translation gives CASSQILGGRTYGYTF. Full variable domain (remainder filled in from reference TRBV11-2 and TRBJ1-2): EAGVAQSPRYKIIEKRQSVAFWCNPISGHATLYWYQQILGQGPKLLIQFQNNGVVDDSQLPKDRFSAERLKGVDSTLKIQPAKLEDSAVYLCASSQILGGRTYGYTFGSGTRLTVV.

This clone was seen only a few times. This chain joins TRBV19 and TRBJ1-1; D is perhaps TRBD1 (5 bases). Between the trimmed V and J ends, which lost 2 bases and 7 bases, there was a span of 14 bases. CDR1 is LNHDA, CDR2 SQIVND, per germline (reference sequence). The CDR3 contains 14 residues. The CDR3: CASSIQAGPFEAFF. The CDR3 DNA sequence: TGTGCCAGTAGTATACAGGCAGGGCCATTTGAAGCTTTCTTT.

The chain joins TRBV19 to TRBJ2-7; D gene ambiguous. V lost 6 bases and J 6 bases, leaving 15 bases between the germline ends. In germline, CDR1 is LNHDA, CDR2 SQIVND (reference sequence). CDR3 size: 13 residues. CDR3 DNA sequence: TGTGCCAGTAGCCCCCCCCCGGGCAGCGAGCAGTACTTC. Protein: CASSPPPGSEQYF.

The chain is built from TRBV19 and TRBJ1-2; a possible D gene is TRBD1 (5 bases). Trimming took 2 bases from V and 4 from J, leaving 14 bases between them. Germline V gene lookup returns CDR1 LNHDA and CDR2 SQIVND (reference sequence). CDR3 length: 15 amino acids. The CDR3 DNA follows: TGTGCCAGTAGTATATCTCTAGGGGTCGGCTATGGCTACACCTTC. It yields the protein CASSISLGVGYGYTF. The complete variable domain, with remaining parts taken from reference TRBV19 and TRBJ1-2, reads DGGITQSPKYLFRKEGQNVTLSCEQNLNHDAMYWYRQDPGQGLRLIYYSQIVNDFQKGDIAEGYSVSREKKESFPLTVTSAQKNPTAFYLCASSISLGVGYGYTFGSGTRLTVV.

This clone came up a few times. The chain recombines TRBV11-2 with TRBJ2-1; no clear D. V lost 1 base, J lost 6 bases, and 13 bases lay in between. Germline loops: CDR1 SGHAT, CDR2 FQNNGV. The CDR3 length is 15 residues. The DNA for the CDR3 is TGTGCCAGCAGCTTAGGCCGGACGGAAGGCAATGAGCAGTTCTTC. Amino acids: CASSLGRTEGNEQFF.

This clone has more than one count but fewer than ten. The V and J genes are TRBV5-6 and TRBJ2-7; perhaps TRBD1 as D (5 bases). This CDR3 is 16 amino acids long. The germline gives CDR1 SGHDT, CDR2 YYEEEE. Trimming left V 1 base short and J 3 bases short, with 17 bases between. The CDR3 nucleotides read TGTGCCAGCAGCTTGTTAAAGGCAGGGAATCACTACGAGCAGTACTTC. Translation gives CASSLLKAGNHYEQYF. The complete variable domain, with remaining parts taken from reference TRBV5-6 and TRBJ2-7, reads DAGVTQSPTHLIKTRGQQVTLRCSPKSGHDTVSWYQQALGQGPQFIFQYYEEEERQRGNFPDRFSGHQFPNYSSELNVNALLLGDSALYLCASSLLKAGNHYEQYFGPGTRLTVT.

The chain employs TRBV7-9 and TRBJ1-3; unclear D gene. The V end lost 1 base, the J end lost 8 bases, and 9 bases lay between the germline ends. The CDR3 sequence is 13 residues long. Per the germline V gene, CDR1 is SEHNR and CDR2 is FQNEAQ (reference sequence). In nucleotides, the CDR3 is TGTGCCAGCAGCTTAGTGAGGCTTGACACCATATATTTT. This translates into CASSLVRLDTIYF.

CDR3 sequence (DNA): TGTGCCAGTATAGGACAGGGGGATGGCTACACCTTC. This codes for CASIGQGDGYTF. This chain joins TRBV19 and TRBJ1-2; 10 positions match TRBD1. This CDR3 comprises 12 residues. Germline V gives CDR1 LNHDA, CDR2 SQIVND (reference sequence). V trimming: 7 bases; J trimming: 6 bases; junction bases outside the gene matches: 2.

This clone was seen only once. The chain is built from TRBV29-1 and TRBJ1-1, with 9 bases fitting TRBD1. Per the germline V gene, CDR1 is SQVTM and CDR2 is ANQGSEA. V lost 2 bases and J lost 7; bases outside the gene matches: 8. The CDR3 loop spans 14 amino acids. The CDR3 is CSVESGQGVGEAFF. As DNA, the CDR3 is TGCAGCGTTGAATCGGGACAGGGAGTCGGTGAAGCTTTCTTT.

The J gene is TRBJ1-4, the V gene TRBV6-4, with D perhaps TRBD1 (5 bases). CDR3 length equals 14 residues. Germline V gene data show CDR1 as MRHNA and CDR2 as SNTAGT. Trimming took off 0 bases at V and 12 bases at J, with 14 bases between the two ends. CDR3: CASSDSSESGELFF. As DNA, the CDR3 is TGTGCCAGCAGTGACTCGTCTGAATCGGGGGAACTGTTTTTT.

For the CDR3, the DNA is TGTGCCAGCAGCGTAAAAGAGACCCAGTACTTC. Translating it yields CASSVKETQYF. This chain links TRBV2 with TRBJ2-5; unclear D gene. The CDR3 covers 11 residues. Germline-derived CDR1 and CDR2 are SNHLY and FYNNEI. Trimming cost V 6 bases and J 3 bases, with 5 bases left between them.

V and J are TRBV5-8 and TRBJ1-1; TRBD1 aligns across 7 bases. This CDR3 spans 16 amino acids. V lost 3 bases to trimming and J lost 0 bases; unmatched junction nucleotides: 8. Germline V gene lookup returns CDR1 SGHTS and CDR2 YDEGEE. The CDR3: CASSSGDRNMNTEAFF. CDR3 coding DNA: TGTGCCAGCAGCTCGGGGGACAGAAACATGAACACTGAAGCTTTCTTT.

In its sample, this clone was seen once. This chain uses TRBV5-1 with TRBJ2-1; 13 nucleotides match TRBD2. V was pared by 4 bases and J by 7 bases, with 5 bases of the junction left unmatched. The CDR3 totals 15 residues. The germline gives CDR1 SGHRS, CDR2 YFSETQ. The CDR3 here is CASSRGLAGENEQFF. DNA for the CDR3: TGCGCCAGCAGCCGTGGACTAGCGGGAGAGAATGAGCAGTTCTTC. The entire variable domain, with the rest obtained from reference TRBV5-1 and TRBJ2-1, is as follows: KAGVTQTPRYLIKTRGQQVTLSCSPISGHRSVSWYQQTPGQGLQFLFEYFSETQRNKGNFPGRFSGRQFSNSRSEMNVSTLELGDSALYLCASSRGLAGENEQFFGPGTRLTVL.

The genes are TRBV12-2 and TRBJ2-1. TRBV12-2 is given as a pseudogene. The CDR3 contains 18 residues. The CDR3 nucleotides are TGTGCAAGTCGCTTAACAGCGAACTTTGCGGAAACCTACAATGAGCAGTTCTTC. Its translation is CASRLTANFAETYNEQFF.

CDR3 coding DNA: TGCAGTGCTAGTAACCCGACTAGCTCCTACAATGAGCAGTTCTTC. This gives the protein CSASNPTSSYNEQFF. J is TRBJ2-1 and V is TRBV20-1, with a tentative D call TRBD2 (6 bases). This CDR3 has 15 amino acids. The V end was cut by 3 bases, the J end by 0 bases, with 12 bases between. From germline, CDR1 is DFQATT and CDR2 SNEGSKA (reference sequence).

CDR3 sequence (DNA): TGTGCCATCAGTGAGTACAGGGGAGACACTGAAGCTTTCTTT. Encoded protein: CAISEYRGDTEAFF. The chain joins TRBV10-3 to TRBJ1-1, with 7 nucleotides matching TRBD1. Germline V CDR1 and CDR2: ENHRY, SYGVKD. V dropped 1 base and J dropped 3; count of bases not matched to a gene: 2. The CDR3 is made up of 14 amino acids.

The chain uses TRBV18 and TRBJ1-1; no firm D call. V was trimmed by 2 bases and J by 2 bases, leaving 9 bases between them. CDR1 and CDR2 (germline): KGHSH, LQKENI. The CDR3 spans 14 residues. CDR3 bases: TGTGCCAGCTCACCAGGGTGGGGAAACACTGAAGCTTTCTTT. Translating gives CASSPGWGNTEAFF.

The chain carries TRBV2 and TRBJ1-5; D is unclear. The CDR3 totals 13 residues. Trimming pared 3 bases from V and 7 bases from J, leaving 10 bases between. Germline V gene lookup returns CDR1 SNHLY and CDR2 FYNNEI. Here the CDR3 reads CASSESGHQPQHF. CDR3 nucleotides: TGTGCCAGCAGTGAGTCCGGTCACCAGCCCCAGCATTTT.

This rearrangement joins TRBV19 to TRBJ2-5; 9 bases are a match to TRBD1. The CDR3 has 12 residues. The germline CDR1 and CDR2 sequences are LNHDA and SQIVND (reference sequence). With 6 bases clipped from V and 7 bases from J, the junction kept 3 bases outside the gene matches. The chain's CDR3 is CASRGQGGTQYF. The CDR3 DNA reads TGTGCCAGTAGGGGACAGGGTGGGACCCAGTACTTC.

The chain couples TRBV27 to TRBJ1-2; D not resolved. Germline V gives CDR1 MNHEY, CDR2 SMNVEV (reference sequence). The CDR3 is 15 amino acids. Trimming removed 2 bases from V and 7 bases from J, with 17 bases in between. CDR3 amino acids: CASSLRVGLIVGYTF. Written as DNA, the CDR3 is TGTGCCAGCAGTTTAAGGGTTGGGCTGATTGTTGGCTACACCTTC.

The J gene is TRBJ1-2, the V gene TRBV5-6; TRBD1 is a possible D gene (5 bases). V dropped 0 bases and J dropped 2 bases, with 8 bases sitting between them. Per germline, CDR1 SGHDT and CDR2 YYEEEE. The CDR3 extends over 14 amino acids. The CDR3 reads CASSLGGRNYGYTF. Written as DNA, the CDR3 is TGTGCCAGCAGCTTGGGGGGACGGAACTATGGCTACACCTTC.

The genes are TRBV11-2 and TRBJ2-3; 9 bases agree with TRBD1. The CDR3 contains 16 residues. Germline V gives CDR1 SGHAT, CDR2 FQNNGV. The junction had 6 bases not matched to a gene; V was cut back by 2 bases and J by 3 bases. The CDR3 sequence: CASSLLGQGTTDTQYF. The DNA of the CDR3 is TGTGCCAGCAGCTTACTAGGACAGGGGACGACAGATACGCAGTATTTT.

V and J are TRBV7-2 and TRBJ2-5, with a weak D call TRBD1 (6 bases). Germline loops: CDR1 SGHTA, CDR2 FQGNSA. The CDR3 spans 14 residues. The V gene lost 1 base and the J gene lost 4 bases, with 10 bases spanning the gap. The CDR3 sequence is CASSLVAGAETQYF. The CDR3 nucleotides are TGTGCCAGCAGCTTAGTGGCAGGGGCAGAGACCCAGTACTTC.

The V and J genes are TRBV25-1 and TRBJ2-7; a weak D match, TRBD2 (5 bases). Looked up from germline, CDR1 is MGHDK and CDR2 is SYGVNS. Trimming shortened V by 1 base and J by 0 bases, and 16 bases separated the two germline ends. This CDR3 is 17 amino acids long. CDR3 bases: TGTGCCAGCAGTGAATCCCCTGGCGGGCGAGACTCCTACGAGCAGTACTTC. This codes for CASSESPGGRDSYEQYF.

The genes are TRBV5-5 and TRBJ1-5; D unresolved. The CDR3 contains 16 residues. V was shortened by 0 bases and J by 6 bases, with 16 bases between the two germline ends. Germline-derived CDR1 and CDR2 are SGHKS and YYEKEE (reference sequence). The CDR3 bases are TGTGCCAGCAGCTTGGGCGACCCAGGATATCGTCAGCCCCAGCATTTT. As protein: CASSLGDPGYRQPQHF.

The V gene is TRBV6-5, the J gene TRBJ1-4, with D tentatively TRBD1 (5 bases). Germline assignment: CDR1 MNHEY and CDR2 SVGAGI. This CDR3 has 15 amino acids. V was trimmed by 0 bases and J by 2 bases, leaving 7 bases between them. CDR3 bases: TGTGCCAGCAGTTACTCACGGGGCACTAATGAAAAACTGTTTTTT. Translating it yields CASSYSRGTNEKLFF.

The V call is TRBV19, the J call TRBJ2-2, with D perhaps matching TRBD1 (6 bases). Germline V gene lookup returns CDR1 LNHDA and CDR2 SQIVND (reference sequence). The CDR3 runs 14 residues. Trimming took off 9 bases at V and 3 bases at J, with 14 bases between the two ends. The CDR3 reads CASALNRDTGELFF. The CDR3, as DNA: TGTGCCAGCGCATTGAACAGGGACACCGGGGAGCTGTTTTTT.

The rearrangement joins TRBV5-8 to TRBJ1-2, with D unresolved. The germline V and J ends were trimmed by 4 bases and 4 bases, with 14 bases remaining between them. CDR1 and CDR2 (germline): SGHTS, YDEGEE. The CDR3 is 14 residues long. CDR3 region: CASSPRDRGYGYTF. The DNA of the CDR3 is TGTGCCAGCAGCCCCCGGGATCGAGGCTATGGCTACACCTTC. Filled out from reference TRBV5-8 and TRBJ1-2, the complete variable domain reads EAGVTQSPTHLIKTRGQQATLRCSPISGHTSVYWYQQALGLGLQFLLWYDEGEERNRGNFPPRFSGRQFPNYSSELNVNALELEDSALYLCASSPRDRGYGYTFGSGTRLTVV.